These 29 T cell receptor beta chains originate from one sample sequenced in a study of beta chain features in type 1 diabetes. Whole-study results and caveats: Patients with Type 1 diabetes showed moderately but significantly shorter TCRB CDR3s in all four CD4+ subsets.

No antigen has been assigned to these receptors. The isolated RNA, all of it, was reverse transcribed, so expressed TCRB transcripts were what got sequenced. Sequencing used immunoSEQ multiplex PCR; TCRdb keeps in-frame clones, though not all of them. The table includes about 650,000 clones, 9.5% to 15% detected once. The sample taken for sequencing was naive CD4+ T cells from blood. The source is a man aged 25 to 40 with type 1 diabetes.

V gene TRBV29-1 combines with J gene TRBJ1-3; no clear D gene. The CDR3 runs to 14 residues. The V end lost 2 bases, the J end lost 2 bases, and 10 bases lay between the germline ends. Germline lookup yields CDR1 SQVTM and CDR2 ANQGSEA. CDR3 DNA sequence: TGCAGCGTTGAACCTGTTCCCCCTGGAAACACCATATATTTT. This codes for CSVEPVPPGNTIYF.

The chain employs TRBV29-1 and TRBJ2-1; D gene unclear. CDR1 and CDR2 (germline): SQVTM, ANQGSEA. CDR3 length equals 9 residues. Trimming removed 3 bases at V and 8 bases at J, with 2 bases between. The CDR3 protein is CSVDHEQFF. The CDR3 coding sequence is TGCAGCGTTGATCATGAGCAGTTCTTC.

This clone has more than one count but fewer than ten. The rearrangement joins TRBV28 to TRBJ2-7; D ambiguous. The CDR3 spans 13 residues. CDR1 is MDHEN and CDR2 is SYDVKM in the germline V gene. Trimming cost V 4 bases and J 6 bases, with 13 bases left between them. In DNA, the CDR3 is TGTGCCAGCAGTTCCCCGGACGCCGGCGAGCAGTACTTC. It specifies CASSSPDAGEQYF.

V and J are TRBV7-9 and TRBJ2-7; D is perhaps TRBD1 (6 bases). Germline V gene lookup returns CDR1 SEHNR and CDR2 FQNEAQ (reference sequence). The V gene lost 1 base and the J gene lost 2 bases, with 9 bases spanning the gap. The CDR3 extends over 14 amino acids. This CDR3 is CASSLVAGAYEQYF. CDR3 nucleotide sequence: TGTGCCAGCAGCTTAGTCGCAGGGGCCTACGAGCAGTACTTC.

This clone was seen a single time. Written as DNA, the CDR3 is TGCGCCAGCAGCCCAGGAGAGGGGCCCCGAAGATATGGCTACACCTTC. It specifies CASSPGEGPRRYGYTF. The chain links TRBV5-1 to TRBJ1-2; D is perhaps TRBD1 (5 bases). The V end lost 4 bases, the J end lost 5 bases, and 21 bases lay between the germline ends. CDR3 size: 16 residues. The germline CDR1 and CDR2 sequences are SGHRS and YFSETQ.

With respect to this clone: The same CDR3 also results from other DNA sequences found in this sample. The chain links TRBV9 to TRBJ1-1; D not resolved. The germline gives CDR1 SGDLS, CDR2 YYNGEE. Trimming removed 0 bases at V and 0 bases at J, with 3 bases between. CDR3 length: 13 amino acids. The CDR3 coding sequence is TGTGCCAGCAGCGTAGGGATGAACACTGAAGCTTTCTTT. Protein sequence: CASSVGMNTEAFF.

This chain connects TRBV7-2 to TRBJ1-3; TRBD1 matches 9 bases. The CDR3 is 15 residues long. V lost 2 bases and J lost 4; bases outside the gene matches: 3. Germline V CDR1 and CDR2: SGHTA, FQGNSA. CDR3 residues: CASSLHRGPGNTIYF. CDR3 coding DNA: TGTGCCAGCAGCTTACACAGGGGGCCCGGAAACACCATATATTTT.

This rearrangement joins TRBV9 to TRBJ2-3; a possible D gene is TRBD2 (6 bases). Trimming stripped 3 bases from V and 6 bases from J, with 17 bases between. This CDR3 is 15 amino acids long. The V gene's germline CDR1 is SGDLS and CDR2 YYNGEE. Here the CDR3 DNA reads TGTGCCAGCAGCGCGGGCCCAGGCGGAGGGGATACGCAGTATTTT. Residues: CASSAGPGGGDTQYF.

The V gene is TRBV6-5, the J gene TRBJ1-5; D might be TRBD1 (6 bases). This CDR3 spans 14 amino acids. Germline V CDR1 and CDR2: MNHEY, SVGAGI. The V end was cut by 5 bases, the J end by 6 bases, with 14 bases between. The CDR3 DNA sequence: TGTGCCAGCAGTCGTACAGGGCGAGTTCAGCCCCAGCATTTT. It is translated as CASSRTGRVQPQHF.

In its sample, this clone was seen a few times. The chain has TRBV7-2 and TRBJ2-1; unclear D gene. The V gene's germline CDR1 is SGHTA and CDR2 FQGNSA. This CDR3 spans 15 amino acids. V lost 3 bases, J lost 0 bases, and 9 bases lay in between. Here the CDR3 reads CASSFDGSSYNEQFF. Written as DNA, the CDR3 is TGTGCCAGCAGCTTCGACGGCAGCTCCTACAATGAGCAGTTCTTC.

This clone was seen more than once but under ten times. The V and J genes are TRBV27 and TRBJ1-1; D unclear. CDR1 is MNHEY and CDR2 is SMNVEV in the germline V gene (reference sequence). Trimming cost V 3 bases and J 5 bases, with 10 bases left between them. The CDR3 is 13 residues long. The chain's CDR3 is CASSLNRGTEAFF. CDR3 in DNA: TGTGCCAGCAGTTTGAACAGAGGAACTGAAGCTTTCTTT.

The table lists this clone with a few counts. The chain links TRBV7-2 to TRBJ1-6, with 9 bases identical to TRBD1. CDR1 SGHTA and CDR2 FQGNSA come from the germline V gene. The CDR3 contains 18 residues. Unmatched junction bases numbered 12, after V lost 1 base and J lost 8 bases. The CDR3 coding sequence is TGTGCCAGCAGCTTAGTCTGGGGCGCGGGACAGGGCGATTCACCCCTCCACTTT. This encodes CASSLVWGAGQGDSPLHF.

This clone has only a few counts. This chain joins TRBV5-1 and TRBJ2-3; D call uncertain. Germline V lookup: CDR1 SGHRS, CDR2 YFSETQ. Deletions cut 0 bases from V and 6 bases from J, with 11 bases between. The length of the CDR3 is 14 residues. CDR3 region: CASSLEGPQDTQYF. The CDR3 DNA reads TGCGCCAGCAGCTTGGAGGGCCCTCAGGATACGCAGTATTTT.

This clone turned up a few times. V usage is TRBV30 and J usage is TRBJ2-1, with 10 bases that match TRBD1. CDR3 length: 13 residues. Per the germline V gene, CDR1 is GTSNPN and CDR2 is SVGIG (reference sequence). CDR3 in DNA: TGTGCGAAGGACAGGGGGGTCCCGGGGACGCAGTTCTTC. Its translation is CAKDRGVPGTQFF. Combining the CDR3 with reference TRBV30 and TRBJ2-1 gives the whole variable domain SQTIHQWPATLVQPVGSPLSLECTVEGTSNPNLYWYRQAAGRGLQLLFYSVGIGQISSEVPQNLSASRPQDRQFILSSKKLLLSDSGFYLCAKDRGVPGTQFFGPGTRLTVL.

This clone has more than one count but fewer than ten. The chain combines TRBV4-2 with TRBJ1-2; 7 bases map to TRBD1. V shed 4 bases, J shed 7 bases, and the junction held 6 bases outside the gene matches. Per germline, CDR1 LGHNA and CDR2 YNFKEQ. The length of the CDR3 is 13 residues. The CDR3 coding sequence is TGTGCCAGCAGCCCCGAGAGGGACAGTGGCTACACCTTC. It is translated as CASSPERDSGYTF.

The chain recombines TRBV5-1 with TRBJ1-1; the D gene is possibly TRBD1 (5 bases). V lost 1 base and J 3 bases, leaving 16 bases between the germline ends. Germline V gene sequence: CDR1 SGHRS, CDR2 YFSETQ. This CDR3 is 16 amino acids long. The CDR3 sequence: CASSLQGGVDDTEAFF. The DNA of the CDR3 is TGCGCCAGCAGCTTGCAGGGTGGAGTTGATGACACTGAAGCTTTCTTT. The full variable domain, with the rest looked up from reference TRBV5-1 and TRBJ1-1, is KAGVTQTPRYLIKTRGQQVTLSCSPISGHRSVSWYQQTPGQGLQFLFEYFSETQRNKGNFPGRFSGRQFSNSRSEMNVSTLELGDSALYLCASSLQGGVDDTEAFFGQGTRLTVV.

This rearrangement joins TRBV2 to TRBJ2-5, with 7 nucleotides matching TRBD1. The CDR3 totals 15 residues. V shed 6 bases, J shed 0 bases, and the junction held 7 bases outside the gene matches. Germline V gene data show CDR1 as SNHLY and CDR2 as FYNNEI. CDR3 in DNA: TGTGCCAGCAGGACTGGACAGGCTTACCAAGAGACCCAGTACTTC. This codes for CASRTGQAYQETQYF. Using reference TRBV2 and TRBJ2-5 for the parts outside the CDR3, the full variable domain is EPEVTQTPSHQVTQMGQEVILRCVPISNHLYFYWYRQILGQKVEFLVSFYNNEISEKSEIFDDQFSVERPDGSNFTLKIRSTKLEDSAMYFCASRTGQAYQETQYFGPGTRLLVL.

The chain combines TRBV2 with TRBJ2-5; D ambiguous. The CDR3 is 12 amino acids. Germline V gene sequence: CDR1 SNHLY, CDR2 FYNNEI. The V end lost 7 bases, the J end lost 5 bases, and 11 bases lay between the germline ends. CDR3 loop: CASTEERETQYF. Written as DNA, the CDR3 is TGTGCCAGCACCGAAGAGAGGGAGACCCAGTACTTC.

The V and J genes are TRBV11-2 and TRBJ2-7, with 7 nucleotides matching TRBD1. This CDR3 contains 15 residues. Germline V CDR1 and CDR2: SGHAT, FQNNGV. J gave up 1 base and V 6 bases, and 9 bases lay outside the gene matches. The CDR3 nucleotides are TGTGCCAGCAGTCCACTACAGGGGCAGTCCTACGAGCAGTACTTC. Its translation is CASSPLQGQSYEQYF. The whole variable domain, remainder taken from reference TRBV11-2 and TRBJ2-7, is EAGVAQSPRYKIIEKRQSVAFWCNPISGHATLYWYQQILGQGPKLLIQFQNNGVVDDSQLPKDRFSAERLKGVDSTLKIQPAKLEDSAVYLCASSPLQGQSYEQYFGPGTRLTVT.

This clone was found a few times. The chain carries TRBV5-4 and TRBJ2-3; TRBD2 matches at 8 bases. Germline values: CDR1 SGHNT, CDR2 YYREEE (reference sequence). V shed 4 bases, J shed 2 bases, and the junction held 9 bases outside the gene matches. This CDR3 is built from 16 residues. The CDR3: CASSLVSGSTTDTQYF. The CDR3 DNA is TGTGCCAGCAGCCTAGTAAGCGGGAGTACCACAGATACGCAGTATTTT.

This clone was counted a few times. The CDR3 loop is CASSLEAGDTQYF. The CDR3 DNA sequence: TGTGCCAGCAGCTTAGAGGCGGGGGATACGCAGTATTTT. V is TRBV7-9 and J is TRBJ2-3; D is perhaps TRBD2 (6 bases). CDR3 length: 13 residues. The V end lost 1 base, the J end lost 6 bases, and 8 bases lay between the germline ends. Germline V CDR1 and CDR2: SEHNR, FQNEAQ (reference sequence).

The genes are TRBV7-2 and TRBJ2-7, with D possibly being TRBD1 (5 bases). Germline CDR1 SGHTA, CDR2 FQGNSA. The CDR3 loop spans 14 amino acids. V was trimmed by 2 bases and J by 1 base, leaving 9 bases between them. The CDR3 region has the DNA TGTGCCAGCAGCTTACAAGGGGCGTCCTACGAGCAGTACTTC. Translation: CASSLQGASYEQYF.

This clone was counted between two and nine times. J is TRBJ1-2 and V is TRBV28; D unclear. Germline lookup yields CDR1 MDHEN and CDR2 SYDVKM. The CDR3 is made up of 13 amino acids. Trimming took off 3 bases at V and 8 bases at J, with 13 bases between the two ends. The DNA of the CDR3 is TGTGCCAGCAGTTTTGGGGAGGTGAGAGGCTACACCTTC. Its translation is CASSFGEVRGYTF.

This clone occurred a few times. The V call is TRBV18, the J call TRBJ1-3; D gene uncertain. Trimming shortened V by 2 bases and J by 2 bases, and 10 bases separated the two germline ends. The CDR3 has 15 amino acids. Germline CDR1 KGHSH, CDR2 LQKENI. The CDR3 DNA reads TGTGCCAGCTCACCAGGGGTTGGGCCTGGAAACACCATATATTTT. Encoded protein: CASSPGVGPGNTIYF. Variable domain in full (rest from reference TRBV18 and TRBJ1-3): NAGVMQNPRHLVRRRGQEARLRCSPMKGHSHVYWYRQLPEEGLKFMVYLQKENIIDESGMPKERFSAEFPKEGPSILRIQQVVRGDSAAYFCASSPGVGPGNTIYFGEGSWLTVV.

Here the CDR3 DNA reads TGTGCCAGCAGCTACGCGGGAGGTGGCAATCAGCCCCAGCATTTT. It yields the protein CASSYAGGGNQPQHF. V usage is TRBV6-6 and J usage is TRBJ1-5, with D uncertain. The ends were cut back, 6 bases at V and 2 bases at J, with 14 bases in the middle. The CDR3 extends over 15 amino acids. The germline V gene has CDR1 MNHNY and CDR2 SVGAGI (reference sequence).

On this clone: The sample holds other DNA sequences that translate to the same CDR3. V gene TRBV5-1 combines with J gene TRBJ2-5; a weak D match, TRBD1 (5 bases). Looked up from germline, CDR1 is SGHRS and CDR2 is YFSETQ. V gave up 0 bases and J gave up 5 bases, with 5 bases separating them. The CDR3 is 12 residues long. The CDR3 nucleotides are TGCGCCAGCAGCTTGGCAGGGGAGACCCAGTACTTC. It specifies CASSLAGETQYF. Based on the CDR3 plus reference TRBV5-1 and TRBJ2-5, the full variable domain is KAGVTQTPRYLIKTRGQQVTLSCSPISGHRSVSWYQQTPGQGLQFLFEYFSETQRNKGNFPGRFSGRQFSNSRSEMNVSTLELGDSALYLCASSLAGETQYFGPGTRLLVL.

The chain uses TRBV9 and TRBJ2-3; TRBD2 might be the D (5 bases). The CDR3 has 16 amino acids. Trimming removed 0 bases at V and 3 bases at J, with 14 bases between. Germline V gene data show CDR1 as SGDLS and CDR2 as YYNGEE. The CDR3 spells CASSVDPAVRTDTQYF. Written as DNA, the CDR3 is TGTGCCAGCAGCGTAGACCCAGCGGTGCGTACAGATACGCAGTATTTT.

The chain has TRBV7-9 and TRBJ2-5; D is unresolved. This CDR3 has 12 amino acids. Germline V CDR1 and CDR2: SEHNR, FQNEAQ (reference sequence). The V gene lost 0 bases and the J gene lost 5 bases, with 4 bases spanning the gap. The CDR3 DNA reads TGTGCCAGCAGCTTAGCTTGGGAGACCCAGTACTTC. Amino acid sequence: CASSLAWETQYF.

The rearrangement joins TRBV7-2 to TRBJ1-6; 8 nucleotides line up with TRBD1. The CDR3 is 13 amino acids. Trimming took 5 bases from V and 9 from J; bases not matched to a gene: 3. Germline values: CDR1 SGHTA, CDR2 FQGNSA. The CDR3: CASSATGGSPLHF. CDR3 nucleotide sequence: TGTGCCAGCAGCGCCACAGGGGGTTCACCCCTCCACTTT. The whole variable domain, filled in from reference TRBV7-2 and TRBJ1-6, reads GAGVSQSPSNKVTEKGKDVELRCDPISGHTALYWYRQSLGQGLEFLIYFQGNSAPDKSGLPSDRFSAERTGGSVSTLTIQRTQQEDSAVYLCASSATGGSPLHFGNGTRLTVT.